The clone carrying this TCR beta chain was observed many times. As yet, its antigen is unknown. Addition of a universal primer site occurred through template switching, and cDNA carried unique molecular identifiers. TCRdb analysed the 5' RACE reads with MiXCR anew, one entry per CDR3 protein. Here the sample spans approximately 680,000 distinct CDR3 sequences, about 7% being singletons. The CDR3 contains 18 residues. V lost 6 bases to trimming and J lost 0 bases, with 21 bases between them. The germline CDR1 and CDR2 sequences are MNHNS and SASEGT. The data were obtained in a study of identical twins. Broader study findings: Abundant beta clonotypes from cord blood had fewer insertions, unlike memory repertoires, which showed none.

These data are also associated with another study on yellow fever vaccine responses in identical twins. This second report adds: As reported, the vaccine T cell response of twins seemed partly convergent and partly personalized.

The receptor comes from a woman under 30 in good health. Sequencing input: PBMCs. This rearrangement joins TRBV6-1 to TRBJ1-5; D unclear. CDR3 residues: CASSPLPGVVYSNQPQHF. CDR3 coding DNA: TGTGCCAGCAGCCCCCTTCCAGGCGTCGTCTATAGCAATCAGCCCCAGCATTTT.